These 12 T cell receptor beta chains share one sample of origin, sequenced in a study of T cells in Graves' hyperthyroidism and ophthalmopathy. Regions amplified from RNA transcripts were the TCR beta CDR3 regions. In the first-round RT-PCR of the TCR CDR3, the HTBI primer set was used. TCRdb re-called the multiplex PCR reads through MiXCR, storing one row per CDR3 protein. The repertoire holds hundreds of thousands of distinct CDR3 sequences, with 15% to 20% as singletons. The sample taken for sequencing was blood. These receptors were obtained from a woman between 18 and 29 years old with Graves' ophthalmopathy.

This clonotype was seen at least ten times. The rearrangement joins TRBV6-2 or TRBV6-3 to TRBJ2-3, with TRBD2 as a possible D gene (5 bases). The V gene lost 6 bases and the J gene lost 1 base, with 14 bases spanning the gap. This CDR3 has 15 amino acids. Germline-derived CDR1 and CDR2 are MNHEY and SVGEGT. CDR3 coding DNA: TGTGCCAGCAGGGCCGAGGGAGCGGGCACAGATACGCAGTATTTT. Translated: CASRAEGAGTDTQYF.

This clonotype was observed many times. The CDR3 here is CASSPISAYGYTF. CDR3 DNA sequence: TGTGCCAGCAGCCCCATATCGGCCTATGGCTACACCTTC. The chain employs TRBV6-1 and TRBJ1-2; D remains ambiguous. This CDR3 has 13 amino acids. The germline gives CDR1 MNHNS, CDR2 SASEGT. The V gene lost 6 bases and the J gene lost 4 bases, with 12 bases spanning the gap.

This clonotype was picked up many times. In DNA, the CDR3 is TGCGCCAGCAGCCCGGGACAGGGGGCGATGAACACTGAAGCTTTCTTT. It specifies CASSPGQGAMNTEAFF. The chain couples TRBV5-1 to TRBJ1-1; 12 bases match TRBD1. The CDR3 loop spans 16 amino acids. Germline loops: CDR1 SGHRS, CDR2 YFSETQ. J was trimmed by 0 bases and V by 4 bases; bases with no gene match: 4.

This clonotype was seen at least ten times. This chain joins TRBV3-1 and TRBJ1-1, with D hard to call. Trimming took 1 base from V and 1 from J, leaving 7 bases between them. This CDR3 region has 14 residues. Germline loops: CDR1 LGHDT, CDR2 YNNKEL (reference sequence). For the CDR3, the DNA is TGTGCCAGCAGCCAAGGGGTTCCGAACACTGAAGCTTTCTTT. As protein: CASSQGVPNTEAFF.

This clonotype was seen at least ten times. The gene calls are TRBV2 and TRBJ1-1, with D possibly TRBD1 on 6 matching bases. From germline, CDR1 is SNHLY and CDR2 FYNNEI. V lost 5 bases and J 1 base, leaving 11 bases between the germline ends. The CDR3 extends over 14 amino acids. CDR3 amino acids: CASSNRVTNTEAFF. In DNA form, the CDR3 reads TGTGCCAGCAGTAACAGGGTTACGAACACTGAAGCTTTCTTT.

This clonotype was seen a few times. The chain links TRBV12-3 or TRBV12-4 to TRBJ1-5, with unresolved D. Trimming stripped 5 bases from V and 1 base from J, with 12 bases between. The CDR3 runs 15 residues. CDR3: CASSPRQSSNQPQHF. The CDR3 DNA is TGTGCCAGCAGTCCTCGCCAGTCCAGCAATCAGCCCCAGCATTTT.

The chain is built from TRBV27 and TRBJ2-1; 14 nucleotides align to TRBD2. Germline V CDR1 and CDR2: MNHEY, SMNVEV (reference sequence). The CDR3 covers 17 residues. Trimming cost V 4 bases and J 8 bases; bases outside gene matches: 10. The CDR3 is CASSSPRTSGRLDEQFF. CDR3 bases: TGTGCCAGCAGTTCCCCCCGGACTAGCGGGAGGTTGGATGAGCAGTTCTTC.

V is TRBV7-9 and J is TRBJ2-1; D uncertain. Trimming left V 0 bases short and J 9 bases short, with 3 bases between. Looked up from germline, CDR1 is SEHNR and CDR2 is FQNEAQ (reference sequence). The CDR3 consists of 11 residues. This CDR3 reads CASSLAVEQFF. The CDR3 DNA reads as TGTGCCAGCAGCTTAGCTGTTGAGCAGTTCTTC.

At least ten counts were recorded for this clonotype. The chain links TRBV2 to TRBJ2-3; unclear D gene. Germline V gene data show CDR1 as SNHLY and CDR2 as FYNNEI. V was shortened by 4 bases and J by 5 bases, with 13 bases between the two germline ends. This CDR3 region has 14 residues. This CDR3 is CASSATRRLDTQYF. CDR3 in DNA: TGTGCCAGCAGTGCGACACGCCGATTAGATACGCAGTATTTT.

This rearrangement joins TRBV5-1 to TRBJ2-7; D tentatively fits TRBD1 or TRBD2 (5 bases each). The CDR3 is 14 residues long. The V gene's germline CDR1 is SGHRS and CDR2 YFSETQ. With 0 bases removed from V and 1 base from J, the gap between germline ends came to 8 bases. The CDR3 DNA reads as TGCGCCAGCAGCTTGGGGGACGTTTCCTACGAGCAGTACTTC. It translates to CASSLGDVSYEQYF.

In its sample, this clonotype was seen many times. CDR3 DNA sequence: TGTGCCAGCAGTTGGGCGGGAGCGGGAGGGGGAGAGACCCAGTACTTC. Translated: CASSWAGAGGGETQYF. This chain joins TRBV6-1 and TRBJ2-5, with TRBD2 identical over 10 bases. CDR3 length: 16 amino acids. The germline V gene has CDR1 MNHNS and CDR2 SASEGT. V trimming: 5 bases; J trimming: 4 bases; junction bases outside the gene matches: 10.

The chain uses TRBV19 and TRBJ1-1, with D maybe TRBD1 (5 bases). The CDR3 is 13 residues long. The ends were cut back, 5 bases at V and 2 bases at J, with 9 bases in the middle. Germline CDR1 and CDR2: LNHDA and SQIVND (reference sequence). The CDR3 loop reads CASSWGSNTEAFF. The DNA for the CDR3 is TGTGCCAGTAGTTGGGGCAGCAACACTGAAGCTTTCTTT.